This T cell receptor (beta chain) stems from a study of blood T cell repertoires in COVID-19. Study in general: T cells, B-cell-depleted T cells, or PBMCs provided the cDNA or gDNA that served as material.

Per the authors' pipeline: Cell counts per sample came from amplifying reference gene primers. Clones were sequenced by immunoSEQ multiplex PCR, and TCRdb holds only the in-frame ones, with some missing. V and J calls and clone size are copied from that table; D and trimming were computed from the DNA. The sample has about 240,000 clones; around 83% are singletons. This CDR3 contains 14 residues. Trimming took 5 bases from V and 8 from J, leaving 18 bases between them. The germline V gene has CDR1 SEHNR and CDR2 FQNEAQ (reference sequence). V usage is TRBV7-9 and J usage is TRBJ1-2, with a tentative D call TRBD1 (5 bases). This receptor was obtained from a woman aged 60-75 years with active or convalescent COVID-19. Sequenced: peripheral blood. The DNA of the CDR3 is TGTGCCAGCAGCCAGCGCCGGGGGGAAAGGGGCTACACCTTC. Amino acids: CASSQRRGERGYTF. Using reference TRBV7-9 and TRBJ1-2 for the parts outside the CDR3, the full variable domain is DTGVSQNPRHKITKRGQNVTFRCDPISEHNRLYWYRQTLGQGPEFLTYFQNEAQLEKSRLLSDRFSAERPKGSFSTLEIQRTEQGDSAMYLCASSQRRGERGYTFGSGTRLTVV.